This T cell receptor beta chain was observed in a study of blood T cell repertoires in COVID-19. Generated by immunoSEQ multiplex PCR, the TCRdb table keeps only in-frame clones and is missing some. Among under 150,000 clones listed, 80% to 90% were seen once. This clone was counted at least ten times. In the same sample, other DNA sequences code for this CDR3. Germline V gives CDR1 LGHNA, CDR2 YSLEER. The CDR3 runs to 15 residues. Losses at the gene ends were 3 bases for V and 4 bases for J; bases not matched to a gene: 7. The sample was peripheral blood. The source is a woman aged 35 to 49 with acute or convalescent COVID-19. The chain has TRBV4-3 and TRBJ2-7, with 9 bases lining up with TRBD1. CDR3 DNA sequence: TGCGCCAGCAGCCAGGAGGACAGGGGAAGTTACGAGCAGTACTTC. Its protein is CASSQEDRGSYEQYF.